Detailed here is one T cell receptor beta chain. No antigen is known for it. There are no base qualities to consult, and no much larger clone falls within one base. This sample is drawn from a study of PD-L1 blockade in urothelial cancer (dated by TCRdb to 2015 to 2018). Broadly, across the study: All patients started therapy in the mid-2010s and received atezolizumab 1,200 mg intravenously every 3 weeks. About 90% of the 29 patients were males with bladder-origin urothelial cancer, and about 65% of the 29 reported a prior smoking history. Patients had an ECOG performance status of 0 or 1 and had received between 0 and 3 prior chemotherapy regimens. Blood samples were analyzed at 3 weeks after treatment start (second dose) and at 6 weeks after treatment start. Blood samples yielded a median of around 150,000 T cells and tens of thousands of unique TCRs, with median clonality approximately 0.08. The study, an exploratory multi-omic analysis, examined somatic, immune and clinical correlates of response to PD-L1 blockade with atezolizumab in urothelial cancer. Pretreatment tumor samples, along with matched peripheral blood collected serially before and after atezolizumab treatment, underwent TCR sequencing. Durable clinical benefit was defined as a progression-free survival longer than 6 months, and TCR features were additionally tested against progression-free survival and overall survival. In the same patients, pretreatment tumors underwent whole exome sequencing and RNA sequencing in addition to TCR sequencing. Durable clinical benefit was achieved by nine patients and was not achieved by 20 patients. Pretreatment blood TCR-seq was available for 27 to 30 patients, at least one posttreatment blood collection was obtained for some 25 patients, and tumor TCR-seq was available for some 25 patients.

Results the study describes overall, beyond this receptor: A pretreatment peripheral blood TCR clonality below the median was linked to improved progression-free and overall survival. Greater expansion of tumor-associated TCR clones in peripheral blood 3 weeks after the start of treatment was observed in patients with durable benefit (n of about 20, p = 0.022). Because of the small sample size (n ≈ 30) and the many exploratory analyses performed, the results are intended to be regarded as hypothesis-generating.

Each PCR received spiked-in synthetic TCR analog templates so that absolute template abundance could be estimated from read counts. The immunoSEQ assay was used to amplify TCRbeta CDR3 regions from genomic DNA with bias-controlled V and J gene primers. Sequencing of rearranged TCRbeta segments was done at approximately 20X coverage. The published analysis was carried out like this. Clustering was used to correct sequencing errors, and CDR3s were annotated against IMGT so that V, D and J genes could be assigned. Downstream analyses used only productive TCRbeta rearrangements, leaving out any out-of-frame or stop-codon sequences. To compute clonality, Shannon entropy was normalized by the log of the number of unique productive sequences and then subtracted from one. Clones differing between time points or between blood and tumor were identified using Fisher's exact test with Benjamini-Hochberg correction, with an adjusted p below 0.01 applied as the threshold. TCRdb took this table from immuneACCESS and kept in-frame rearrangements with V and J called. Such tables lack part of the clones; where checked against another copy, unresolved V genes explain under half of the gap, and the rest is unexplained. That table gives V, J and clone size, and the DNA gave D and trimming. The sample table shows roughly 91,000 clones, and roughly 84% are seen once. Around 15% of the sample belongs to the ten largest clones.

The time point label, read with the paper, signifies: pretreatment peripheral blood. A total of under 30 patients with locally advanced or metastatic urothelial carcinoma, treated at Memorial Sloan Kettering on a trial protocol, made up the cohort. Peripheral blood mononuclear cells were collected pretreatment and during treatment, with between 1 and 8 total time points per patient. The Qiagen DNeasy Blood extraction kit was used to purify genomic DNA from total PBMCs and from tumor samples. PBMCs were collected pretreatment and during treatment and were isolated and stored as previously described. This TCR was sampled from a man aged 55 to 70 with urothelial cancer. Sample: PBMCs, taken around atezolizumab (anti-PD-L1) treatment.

CDR3 region: CASSLGTSGLYEQYF. At the DNA level, the sequence is TGTGCCAGCAGCTTAGGGACTAGCGGGCTCTACGAGCAGTACTTC. The rearrangement joined TRBV13 to TRBJ2-7, and 10 junction bases match TRBD2. Unmatched junction bases come to 2, with V trimmed by 0 bases and J by 3 bases. CDR3 length: 15 amino acids, cysteine to phenylalanine. CDR3 DNA only is kept here, 45 bases in frame from base 1. Reading the germline V gene (reference sequence) gives CDR1 PRHDT and CDR2 FYEKMQ.